The 7 T cell receptor beta chains below all came from one sample that was sequenced in a study of monozygotic twins with inflammatory bowel disease. For each CDR3 protein, TCRdb gives one entry from its re-call of the 5' RACE reads, without DNA. Here the sample table reports roughly 200,000 distinct CDR3 sequences. Sequencing was done on a sample of blood. These receptors all come from a human donor with ulcerative colitis or Crohn's disease, or a healthy co-twin of an affected twin (not recorded which).

The chain uses TRBV2 and TRBJ2-1; as DNA is missing, the TRBD1 call by TCRdb cannot be tested. Germline assignment: CDR1 SNHLY and CDR2 FYNNEI. The CDR3 contains 13 residues. CDR3 residues: CASLIEGLGEQFF.

The V and J genes are TRBV4-1 and TRBJ1-6; with no DNA, the TCRdb D assignment of TRBD1 cannot be verified. This CDR3 contains 17 residues. The germline CDR1 and CDR2 sequences are MGHRA and YSYEKL. The CDR3 is CASSQVSGGGYNSPLHF.

The chain is built from TRBV20-1 and TRBJ1-4; the TCRdb D gene call, TRBD1, has no DNA to confirm it. Germline CDR1 reads DFQATT; CDR2 reads SNEGSKA (reference sequence). The CDR3 covers 13 residues. This CDR3 reads CSASPGTGEKLFF.

V usage is TRBV7-2 and J usage is TRBJ2-4; the D call from TCRdb, TRBD2, cannot be confirmed without DNA. Germline V CDR1 and CDR2: SGHTA, FQGNSA. The CDR3 runs 17 residues. CDR3 sequence reads: CASSLEFAGGLQNMQYF.

The V and J genes are TRBV5-1 and TRBJ2-1; TCRdb's assignment of TRBD1 cannot be checked, as there is no DNA. Germline V gene data show CDR1 as SGHRS and CDR2 as YFSETQ. The CDR3 extends over 15 amino acids. CDR3: CASSLAATYPYEQFF.

The rearrangement joins TRBV5-1 to TRBJ2-1; TCRdb proposes TRBD2, but this gene call is untestable without DNA. Per germline, CDR1 SGHRS and CDR2 YFSETQ. The CDR3 has 16 residues. The CDR3 loop is CASSWGTSGGYNEQFF.

This chain joins TRBV28 and TRBJ1-5; TCRdb returns TRBD1, unconfirmable since there is no DNA. Germline assignment: CDR1 MDHEN and CDR2 SYDVKM. The CDR3 contains 14 residues. CDR3 sequence reads: CASSLGDRNQPQHF.